The 26 T cell receptor beta chains in this list originate from one sample, sequenced in a study of shared clonotypes between healthy human individuals. CD8 cells regarded as naive lacked CD45RO, were positively chosen for CCR7, and omitted terminally differentiated effector memory CD45RA+ cells. Using immunoSEQ multiplex PCR, the repertoire was profiled, and TCRdb retains in-frame clones only, with some absent. Here the sample spans hundreds of thousands of clones, 95% to 98% being singletons. The sequencing sample was made of naive CD8+ T cells sorted from blood. These receptors were collected from a man aged 25 to 40 in good health.

The chain has TRBV6-9 and TRBJ1-1; D uncertain. Germline V gives CDR1 MNHGY, CDR2 SVAAGI. V was pared by 2 bases and J by 1 base, with 5 bases between. This CDR3 has 13 residues. The CDR3 is CASSYQENTEAFF. For the CDR3, the DNA is TGTGCCAGCAGTTATCAAGAGAACACTGAAGCTTTCTTT.

The chain employs TRBV9 and TRBJ2-2; 9 nucleotides align to TRBD1. The CDR3 is made up of 15 amino acids. The junction had 4 bases not matched to a gene; V was cut back by 3 bases and J by 4 bases. Germline values: CDR1 SGDLS, CDR2 YYNGEE. CDR3 protein: CASSAGTGITGELFF. In DNA, the CDR3 is TGTGCCAGCAGCGCTGGGACAGGGATCACCGGGGAGCTGTTTTTT.

The rearrangement joins TRBV7-9 to TRBJ2-3, with 7 bases lining up with TRBD2. Germline assignment: CDR1 SEHNR and CDR2 FQNEAQ (reference sequence). The V and J ends lost 3 bases and 0 bases, in that order; junction bases with no gene match: 12. The CDR3 is made up of 18 amino acids. The CDR3 reads CASSLMRGGGPSTDTQYF. DNA of the CDR3: TGTGCCAGCAGCTTGATGCGGGGCGGGGGACCTAGCACAGATACGCAGTATTTT.

The chain employs TRBV11-2 and TRBJ2-7; D is ambiguous. CDR3 length equals 14 residues. The V end was cut by 1 base, the J end by 2 bases, with 9 bases between. Germline V CDR1 and CDR2: SGHAT, FQNNGV. The CDR3 is CASSLVRSTYEQYF. CDR3 bases: TGTGCCAGCAGCTTAGTTCGCAGCACCTACGAGCAGTACTTC.

The V call is TRBV30, the J call TRBJ2-1; D may be TRBD1 (6 bases). Germline CDR1 and CDR2: GTSNPN and SVGIG (reference sequence). The V gene lost 2 bases and the J gene lost 13 bases, with 9 bases spanning the gap. This CDR3 has 10 amino acids. CDR3 amino acids: CAWSTGYQFF. The DNA for the CDR3 is TGTGCCTGGAGTACAGGGTACCAGTTCTTC.

V is TRBV5-1 and J is TRBJ2-1; D ambiguous. Per the germline V gene, CDR1 is SGHRS and CDR2 is YFSETQ. V dropped 3 bases and J dropped 4 bases, with 17 bases sitting between them. The CDR3 runs 16 residues. CDR3 loop: CASSSRLRGTYNEQFF. CDR3 nucleotide sequence: TGCGCCAGCAGCTCCCGTCTACGCGGTACTTACAATGAGCAGTTCTTC.

This chain joins TRBV19 and TRBJ1-1, with 7 bases fitting TRBD1. CDR1 and CDR2 (germline): LNHDA, SQIVND (reference sequence). V shed 10 bases, J shed 7 bases, and the junction held 6 bases outside the gene matches. The CDR3 consists of 11 residues. Written as DNA, the CDR3 is TGTGCCACCACGACAGGGTTTGAAGCTTTCTTT. Translation: CATTTGFEAFF.

The chain links TRBV7-2 to TRBJ2-2; D not resolved. CDR1 and CDR2 (germline): SGHTA, FQGNSA. The V end was cut by 2 bases, the J end by 12 bases, with 13 bases between. The CDR3 is 13 amino acids. The CDR3 here is CASSLTLLPQLFF. For the CDR3, the DNA is TGTGCCAGCAGCTTAACCCTCCTTCCACAGCTGTTTTTT. Complete variable domain (other parts from reference TRBV7-2 and TRBJ2-2): GAGVSQSPSNKVTEKGKDVELRCDPISGHTALYWYRQSLGQGLEFLIYFQGNSAPDKSGLPSDRFSAERTGGSVSTLTIQRTQQEDSAVYLCASSLTLLPQLFFGEGSRLTVL.

Remarks on this clone: This CDR3 is also generated by other DNA sequences in the sample. V gene TRBV7-2 combines with J gene TRBJ2-7, with unresolved D. The CDR3 is 12 residues long. V lost 2 bases and J 0 bases, leaving 2 bases between the germline ends. Per the germline V gene, CDR1 is SGHTA and CDR2 is FQGNSA. For the CDR3, the DNA is TGTGCCAGCAGCTTATCCTCCTACGAGCAGTACTTC. It yields the protein CASSLSSYEQYF.

The V and J genes are TRBV4-1 and TRBJ2-3, with unresolved D. Trimming left V 2 bases short and J 3 bases short, with 12 bases between. This CDR3 comprises 15 residues. Germline V gives CDR1 MGHRA, CDR2 YSYEKL. This CDR3 reads CASSQFPTQTDTQYF. CDR3 nucleotides: TGCGCCAGCAGCCAATTTCCCACTCAAACAGATACGCAGTATTTT.

About this clone itself: Other DNA sequences in the sample encode the same CDR3. This chain connects TRBV5-4 to TRBJ2-7; 8 nucleotides agree with TRBD1. Losses at the gene ends were 3 bases for V and 1 base for J; bases not matched to a gene: 3. The CDR3 totals 14 residues. CDR1 is SGHNT and CDR2 is YYREEE in the germline V gene (reference sequence). In nucleotides, the CDR3 is TGTGCCAGCAGCTCCCGACAGGGGTCCTACGAGCAGTACTTC. Amino acids: CASSSRQGSYEQYF.

The chain employs TRBV25-1 and TRBJ2-3, with D possibly TRBD2 on 6 matching bases. This CDR3 has 11 residues. V gave up 5 bases and J gave up 14 bases, with 14 bases separating them. Looked up from germline, CDR1 is MGHDK and CDR2 is SYGVNS. The CDR3 DNA reads as TGTGCCAGCAGTACCTCCCGGGGGACGTATTTT. Amino acids: CASSTSRGTYF.

This chain uses TRBV4-1 with TRBJ2-1; no clear D gene. Deletions cut 3 bases from V and 7 bases from J, with 4 bases between. Germline V gives CDR1 MGHRA, CDR2 YSYEKL. This CDR3 has 11 residues. The CDR3 sequence: CASSQPNEQFF. The CDR3 DNA reads as TGCGCCAGCAGCCAGCCTAATGAGCAGTTCTTC.

The chain combines TRBV30 with TRBJ2-7; D may be TRBD2 (6 bases). The CDR3 totals 15 residues. The V and J ends lost 1 base and 0 bases respectively, with 13 bases between them. Germline CDR1 GTSNPN, CDR2 SVGIG (reference sequence). CDR3 protein: CAWSGEVAVSYEQYF. The CDR3 DNA is TGTGCCTGGAGTGGGGAAGTAGCGGTCTCCTACGAGCAGTACTTC.

The chain joins TRBV4-1 to TRBJ2-7; a weak D match, TRBD2 (5 bases). This CDR3 region has 15 residues. Trimming took 3 bases from V and 5 from J, leaving 17 bases between them. Looked up from germline, CDR1 is MGHRA and CDR2 is YSYEKL. The CDR3 here is CASSQVGSRLNEQYF. The DNA of the CDR3 is TGCGCCAGCAGCCAGGTAGGCTCTCGACTAAACGAGCAGTACTTC.

The chain combines TRBV7-2 with TRBJ2-7; D may be TRBD1 (5 bases). Germline CDR1 SGHTA, CDR2 FQGNSA. CDR3 size: 14 residues. V lost 5 bases and J lost 0, with 11 bases in between. Written as DNA, the CDR3 is TGTGCCAGCAGCCTATGGACACTCTCCTACGAGCAGTACTTC. It is translated as CASSLWTLSYEQYF.

CDR3 protein: CASSLGLAVDTQYF. DNA of the CDR3: TGTGCCAGCAGCTTAGGCTTAGCGGTAGATACGCAGTATTTT. The gene calls are TRBV7-6 and TRBJ2-3; maybe TRBD2 (6 bases). Deletions cut 1 base from V and 5 bases from J, with 10 bases between. CDR1 and CDR2 from the germline V gene are SGHVS and FNYEAQ. The length of the CDR3 is 14 residues.

The chain combines TRBV7-2 with TRBJ1-1; 7 positions match TRBD1. The CDR3 runs to 13 residues. Per the germline V gene, CDR1 is SGHTA and CDR2 is FQGNSA. V trimming: 1 base; J trimming: 7 bases; junction bases outside the gene matches: 3. The CDR3 coding sequence is TGTGCCAGCAGCTTAGGAGGGGGCGATGAAGCTTTCTTT. Translation: CASSLGGGDEAFF. Using reference TRBV7-2 and TRBJ1-1 for the parts outside the CDR3, the full variable domain is GAGVSQSPSNKVTEKGKDVELRCDPISGHTALYWYRQSLGQGLEFLIYFQGNSAPDKSGLPSDRFSAERTGGSVSTLTIQRTQQEDSAVYLCASSLGGGDEAFFGQGTRLTVV.

J is TRBJ2-1 and V is TRBV27; 7 bases are a match to TRBD1. The CDR3 is made up of 15 amino acids. Trimming removed 3 bases from V and 7 bases from J; junction bases left unmatched: 9. Per germline, CDR1 MNHEY and CDR2 SMNVEV (reference sequence). The CDR3 reads CASSFLPATGNEQFF. The CDR3 coding sequence is TGTGCCAGCAGTTTCCTCCCCGCGACAGGGAATGAGCAGTTCTTC.

The chain couples TRBV6-5 to TRBJ2-7, with 7 bases matching TRBD2. The V and J ends lost 4 bases and 3 bases, in that order; junction bases with no gene match: 9. The length of the CDR3 is 15 residues. In germline, CDR1 is MNHEY, CDR2 SVGAGI. Written as DNA, the CDR3 is TGTGCCAGCAGTTTGCTAGCGGAGCAGAACTACGAGCAGTACTTC. Its protein is CASSLLAEQNYEQYF.

The chain links TRBV19 to TRBJ2-2; D is unresolved. This CDR3 comprises 16 residues. Germline values: CDR1 LNHDA, CDR2 SQIVND (reference sequence). V lost 6 bases and J 1 base, leaving 15 bases between the germline ends. CDR3 sequence: CASRRAIPGNTGELFF. The CDR3 coding sequence is TGTGCCAGTAGAAGGGCCATTCCGGGGAACACCGGGGAGCTGTTTTTT.

The chain joins TRBV7-9 to TRBJ2-1; 14 bases match TRBD2. The ends lost 5 bases at V and 8 bases at J; junction bases unmatched: 17. The CDR3 has 19 amino acids. From germline, CDR1 is SEHNR and CDR2 FQNEAQ (reference sequence). CDR3 coding DNA: TGTGCCAGCAGCGGGCCGGGACTAGCGGGAGCTTTTATCGTCGATGAGCAGTTCTTC. Translated, it gives CASSGPGLAGAFIVDEQFF.

The chain joins TRBV27 to TRBJ2-5; a weak D match, TRBD1 (6 bases). CDR3 size: 16 residues. The germline V gene encodes CDR1 MNHEY and CDR2 SMNVEV (reference sequence). Trimming took 3 bases from V and 2 from J, leaving 16 bases between them. CDR3 sequence: CASSFRYRTEQETQYF. The CDR3 nucleotides are TGTGCCAGCAGTTTTCGGTATCGGACAGAACAAGAGACCCAGTACTTC.

The chain combines TRBV4-3 with TRBJ1-1, with unresolved D. This CDR3 is built from 15 residues. Trimming took off 0 bases at V and 1 base at J, with 9 bases between the two ends. Germline lookup yields CDR1 LGHNA and CDR2 YSLEER. The chain's CDR3 is CASSQEWGTNTEAFF. CDR3 DNA: TGCGCCAGCAGCCAAGAGTGGGGTACGAACACTGAAGCTTTCTTT.

This rearrangement joins TRBV25-1 to TRBJ1-2; D is possibly TRBD1 (5 bases). Germline loops: CDR1 MGHDK, CDR2 SYGVNS. Between the trimmed V and J ends, which lost 1 base and 0 bases, there was a span of 9 bases. The CDR3 totals 15 residues. The DNA for the CDR3 is TGTGCCAGCAGTGAATTGGGACCGTCTAACTATGGCTACACCTTC. Translation: CASSELGPSNYGYTF.

The genes are TRBV29-1 and TRBJ1-3; 10 positions match TRBD1. There are 17 residues in the CDR3. Germline lookup yields CDR1 SQVTM and CDR2 ANQGSEA. Losses at the gene ends were 7 bases for V and 2 bases for J; bases not matched to a gene: 14. CDR3 region: CSAWDRGSPGTGNTIYF. Here the CDR3 DNA reads TGCAGCGCCTGGGACAGGGGATCCCCAGGAACTGGAAACACCATATATTTT.